A single sample is the source of the 8 T cell receptor beta chains below, sequenced in a study of blood T cell repertoires in COVID-19. Here immunoSEQ multiplex PCR was the method, and the copy in TCRdb shows in-frame clones only, minus some. The sample carries over 120,000 clones, approximately 89% recorded once. Specimen: peripheral blood. The receptors originated from a human donor in a cohort sampled during active COVID-19.

V usage is TRBV5-6 and J usage is TRBJ1-2, with a weak D call TRBD1 (6 bases). CDR1 SGHDT and CDR2 YYEEEE come from the germline V gene. The V gene lost 2 bases and the J gene lost 6 bases, with 8 bases spanning the gap. CDR3 size: 12 residues. The CDR3 sequence is CASSFSGDGYTF. DNA of the CDR3: TGTGCCAGCAGCTTTTCAGGGGATGGCTACACCTTC. Full variable domain (rest looked up from reference TRBV5-6 and TRBJ1-2): DAGVTQSPTHLIKTRGQQVTLRCSPKSGHDTVSWYQQALGQGPQFIFQYYEEEERQRGNFPDRFSGHQFPNYSSELNVNALLLGDSALYLCASSFSGDGYTFGSGTRLTVV.

The chain links TRBV11-2 to TRBJ2-3; the match to TRBD2 covers 7 bases. Germline V gene data show CDR1 as SGHAT and CDR2 as FQNNGV. J was trimmed by 5 bases and V by 2 bases; bases with no gene match: 1. The CDR3 totals 13 residues. CDR3 sequence (DNA): TGTGCCAGCAGCTTATGGGGGGGAGATACGCAGTATTTT. This gives the protein CASSLWGGDTQYF.

V is TRBV4-3 and J is TRBJ1-2; D may be TRBD1 (5 bases). CDR1 is LGHNA and CDR2 is YSLEER in the germline V gene. The V and J ends lost 0 bases and 8 bases respectively, with 16 bases between them. The CDR3 extends over 15 amino acids. CDR3 in DNA: TGCGCCAGCAGCCAAGATTGGGGCAGCCCTATAGGCTACACCTTC. Encoded protein: CASSQDWGSPIGYTF.

V and J are TRBV7-2 and TRBJ1-1; D may be TRBD1 (5 bases). Between the trimmed V and J ends, which lost 7 bases and 2 bases, there was a span of 11 bases. The CDR3 runs 13 residues. Per the germline V gene, CDR1 is SGHTA and CDR2 is FQGNSA. The CDR3 is CASIRTPNTEAFF. The CDR3 DNA reads as TGTGCCAGCATCCGGACACCCAACACTGAAGCTTTCTTT.

The chain couples TRBV2 to TRBJ2-7; TRBD1 might be the D (6 bases). Trimming removed 6 bases from V and 5 bases from J, with 17 bases in between. The CDR3 is 14 amino acids. The germline CDR1 and CDR2 sequences are SNHLY and FYNNEI. CDR3 protein: CASSKTGTYDEQYF. CDR3 coding DNA: TGTGCCAGCAGCAAGACCGGGACATACGACGAGCAGTACTTC.

This clone was seen once. V and J are TRBV19 and TRBJ2-1, with 10 bases that match TRBD1. V was pared by 5 bases and J by 0 bases, with 13 bases of the junction left unmatched. The CDR3 sequence is 19 residues long. Germline loops: CDR1 LNHDA, CDR2 SQIVND (reference sequence). This chain's CDR3 is CASSYSRDRGLYSYNEQFF. The CDR3 DNA follows: TGTGCCAGTAGTTACTCCCGGGACAGGGGCCTTTACTCCTACAATGAGCAGTTCTTC.

This chain connects TRBV11-1 to TRBJ2-1; 9 bases fit TRBD2. J was trimmed by 7 bases and V by 6 bases; bases with no gene match: 10. The CDR3 spans 15 residues. Germline lookup yields CDR1 SGHAT and CDR2 FQDESV (reference sequence). The CDR3 region is CASSQTLAGGNEQFF. CDR3 DNA: TGTGCCAGCAGTCAGACACTAGCGGGCGGGAATGAGCAGTTCTTC.

The chain carries TRBV2 and TRBJ1-5; 10 nucleotides align to TRBD1. Per the germline V gene, CDR1 is SNHLY and CDR2 is FYNNEI. This CDR3 has 15 residues. Trimming took 6 bases from V and 6 from J; bases not matched to a gene: 8. The CDR3: CASRTGTGAIQPQHF. CDR3 sequence (DNA): TGTGCCAGCAGAACCGGGACAGGGGCAATTCAGCCCCAGCATTTT.